The present entry profiles one T cell receptor (beta chain) with its context. 13 Jbeta primers and 60 Vbeta primers were used for the PCR. The table came from immunoSEQ multiplex PCR; TCRdb's copy has only in-frame clones and leaves some out. The sample contains under 85,000 clones, roughly 74% of which appear only once. These data originate in a study of cytomegalovirus exposure and HLA in healthy donors. CDR1 and CDR2 (germline): SGHRS, YFSETQ. This CDR3 is built from 17 residues. V trimming: 3 bases; J trimming: 4 bases; junction bases outside the gene matches: 8. The origin of this receptor is a woman aged 25-40 years in good health and CMV-seropositive. The chain couples TRBV5-1 to TRBJ2-6, with 9 bases matching TRBD1. Material for sequencing was PBMCs. The CDR3 DNA reads TGCGCCAGCAGCTGGGGGACAGGGAGAAACGGGGCCAACGTCCTGACTTTC. Translating it yields CASSWGTGRNGANVLTF.